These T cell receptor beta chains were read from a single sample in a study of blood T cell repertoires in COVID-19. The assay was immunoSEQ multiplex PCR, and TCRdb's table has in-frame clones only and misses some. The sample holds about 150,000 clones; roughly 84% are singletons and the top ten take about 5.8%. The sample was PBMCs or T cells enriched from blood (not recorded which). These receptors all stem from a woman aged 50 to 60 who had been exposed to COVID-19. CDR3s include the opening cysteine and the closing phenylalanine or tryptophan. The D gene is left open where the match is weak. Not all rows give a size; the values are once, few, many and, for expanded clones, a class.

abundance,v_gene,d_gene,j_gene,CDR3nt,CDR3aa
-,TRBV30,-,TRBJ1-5,TGTGCCTGGAGTGTAGGGGGGGGAAGAGGCAATCAGCCCCAGCATTTT,CAWSVGGGRGNQPQHF
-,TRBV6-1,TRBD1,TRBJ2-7,TGTGCCAGCAGTGAACGACGCCAACAGGGGACCCTATATTCGTCCGAGCAGTACTTC,CASSERRQQGTLYSSEQYF
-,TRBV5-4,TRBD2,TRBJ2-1,TGTGCCAGCAGCTTGGAGAGGACTAGCGGGATTCAGGAGCAGTTCTTC,CASSLERTSGIQEQFF
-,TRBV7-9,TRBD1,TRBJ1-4,TGTGCCAGCAGCTCCGGGACAGGGGGCGCGACTAATGAAAAACTGTTTTTT,CASSSGTGGATNEKLFF
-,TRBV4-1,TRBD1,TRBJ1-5,TGCGCCAGCAGCCAAGATGTCGGACAGGGATATCAGCCCCAGCATTTT,CASSQDVGQGYQPQHF
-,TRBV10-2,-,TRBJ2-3,TGCGCCAGCAGTGAGTCGATGGGAGGAGGGGATACGCAGTATTTT,CASSESMGGGDTQYF
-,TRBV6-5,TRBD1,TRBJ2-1,TGTGCCAGCAGTACGGGACAGGGCTACAATGAGCAGTTCTTC,CASSTGQGYNEQFF
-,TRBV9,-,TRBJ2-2,TGTGCCAGCAGCGCGACAGCCACCGGGGAGCTGTTTTTT,CASSATATGELFF
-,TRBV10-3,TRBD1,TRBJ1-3,TGTGCCATCAGCCCCGGACAGGGGACTGGAAACACCATATATTTT,CAISPGQGTGNTIYF
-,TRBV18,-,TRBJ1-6,TGTGCCAGCTCACCGGGGGGGGTGCATAATTCACCCCTCCACTTT,CASSPGGVHNSPLHF
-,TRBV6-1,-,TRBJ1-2,TGTGCCAGCAGTGAAGGGGGTGGGAGTATTCGGGGCTACACCTTC,CASSEGGGSIRGYTF
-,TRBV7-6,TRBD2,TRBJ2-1,TGTGCCAGCAGCTTAGTCGGTGGCGGGAGAGACAATGAGCAGTTCTTC,CASSLVGGGRDNEQFF
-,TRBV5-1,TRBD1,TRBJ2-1,TGCGCCAGCAGCGATCCGGGACAGGGGGCTTTATCCTACAATGAGCAGTTCTTC,CASSDPGQGALSYNEQFF
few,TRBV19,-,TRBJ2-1,TGTGCCGTCGCCTACGGGAAGACTATGAGGCAGTTCTTC,CAVAYGKTMRQFF
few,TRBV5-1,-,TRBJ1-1,TGCGCCAGCAGCTTGGCAGGGGCCAACACTGAAGCTTTCTTT,CASSLAGANTEAFF
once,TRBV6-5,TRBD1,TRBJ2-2,TGTGCCAGCAGTTATTGGGACAGAGGCACCGGGGAGCTGTTTTTT,CASSYWDRGTGELFF
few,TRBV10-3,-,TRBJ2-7,TGTGCCATCAGTGAGTCGAAGTCTACCCACTACGAGCAGTACTTC,CAISESKSTHYEQYF
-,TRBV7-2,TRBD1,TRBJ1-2,TGTGCCAGCAGCTCAGATGGGACAGGGGTATATGGCTACACCTTC,CASSSDGTGVYGYTF
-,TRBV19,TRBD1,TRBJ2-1,TGTGCCACGAGACAGGGTCAGGCGCGTGAGCAGTTCTTC,CATRQGQAREQFF
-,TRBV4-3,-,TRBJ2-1,TGCGCCAGCAGTTCCCTAACTACGGGCAATGAGCAGTTCTTC,CASSSLTTGNEQFF
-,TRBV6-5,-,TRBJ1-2,TGTGCCAGCAGGGGGGGGCAGGGTCTCCACGGCTACACCTTC,CASRGGQGLHGYTF
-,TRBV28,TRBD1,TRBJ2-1,TGTGCCACCCGGACCCAGGGGGCATACGGTGAGCAGTTCTTC,CATRTQGAYGEQFF
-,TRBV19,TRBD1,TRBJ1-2,TGTGCCAGTAGTATGGGACAGGGGATCGGCTATGGCTACACCTTC,CASSMGQGIGYGYTF
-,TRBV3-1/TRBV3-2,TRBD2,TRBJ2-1,TGTGCCAGCAGCCAAGATATGGGGGGGACTTACAATGAGCAGTTCTTC,CASSQDMGGTYNEQFF
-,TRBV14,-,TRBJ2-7,TGTGCCAGCAGCCAAGTCCGTGGGCGCGTCGAGCAGTACTTC,CASSQVRGRVEQYF
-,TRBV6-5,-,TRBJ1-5,TGTGCCAGCAATATCAGGGGTAGCAATCAGCCCCAGCATTTT,CASNIRGSNQPQHF
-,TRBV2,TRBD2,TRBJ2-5,TGTGCCAGCAGTGAAGTTGGTAGCGGGTCCACCCAGTACTTC,CASSEVGSGSTQYF
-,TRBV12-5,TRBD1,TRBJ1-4,TGTGCTAGTGGGCCCAGGGGGCTAGGGGAAAAACTGTTTTTT,CASGPRGLGEKLFF
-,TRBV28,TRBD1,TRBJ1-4,TGTGCCAGTGGAGGACAGGGAGATGAAAAACTGTTTTTT,CASGGQGDEKLFF
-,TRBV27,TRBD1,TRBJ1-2,TGTGCCAGCAGTCCTCGACAGGGTATCTATGGCTACACCTTC,CASSPRQGIYGYTF
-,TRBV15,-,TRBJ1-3,TGTGCCACCAGCAGAGAGGTCTACTCTGGAAACACCATATATTTT,CATSREVYSGNTIYF
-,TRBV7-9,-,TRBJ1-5,TGTGCCAGCAGCTCCCTCAGGGCCCCCGGGCCCCAGCATTTT,CASSSLRAPGPQHF
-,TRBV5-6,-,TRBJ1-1,TGTGCCAGCAGCTTCCCTCAGAGGGCCCGGAACACTGAAGCTTTCTTT,CASSFPQRARNTEAFF
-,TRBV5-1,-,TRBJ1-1,TGCGCCAGCAAGTCCCAGGGGAATGAAGCTTTCTTT,CASKSQGNEAFF
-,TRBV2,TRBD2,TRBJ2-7,TGTGCCAGCAGTGAGGCGGGAGGGAACTACGAGCAGTACTTC,CASSEAGGNYEQYF
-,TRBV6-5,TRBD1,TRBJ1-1,TGTGCCAGCAGCCGACAGGGTGATAGGGGGGCTTTCTTT,CASSRQGDRGAFF
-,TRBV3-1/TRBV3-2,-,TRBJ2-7,TGTGCCAGCAGCCATCGAGGGCGCTCGGGGGTTGTCAGTGGGGCACTTTACGAGCAGTACTTC,CASSHRGRSGVVSGALYEQYF
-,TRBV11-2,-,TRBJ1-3,TGTGCCAGCAGCTTAGACAGGGGTGGAAACACCATATATTTT,CASSLDRGGNTIYF
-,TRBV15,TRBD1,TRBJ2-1,TGTGCCACCAGCAGAAACCTCGGACAGGGGGCCTACAATGAGCAGTTCTTC,CATSRNLGQGAYNEQFF
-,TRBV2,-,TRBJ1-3,TGTGCCAGCAGTGAAGCGCGGGGTTCTGGAAACACCATATATTTT,CASSEARGSGNTIYF
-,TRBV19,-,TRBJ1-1,TGTGCCAGTACCGAGCCATACACAGAGAACACTGAAGCTTTCTTT,CASTEPYTENTEAFF
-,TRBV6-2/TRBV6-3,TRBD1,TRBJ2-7,TGTGCCAGCAGCCATAGACAGGGGGCCGAGCAGTACTTC,CASSHRQGAEQYF